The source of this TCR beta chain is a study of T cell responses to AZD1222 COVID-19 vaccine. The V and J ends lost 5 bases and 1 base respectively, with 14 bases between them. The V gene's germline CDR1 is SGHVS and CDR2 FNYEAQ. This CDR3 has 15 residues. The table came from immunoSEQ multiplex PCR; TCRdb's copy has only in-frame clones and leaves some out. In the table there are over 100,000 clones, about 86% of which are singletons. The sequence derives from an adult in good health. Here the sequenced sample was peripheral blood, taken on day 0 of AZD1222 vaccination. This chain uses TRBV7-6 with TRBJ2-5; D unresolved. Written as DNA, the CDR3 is TGTGCCAGCAGCGGGCAACCAGGCCCCCAAGAGACCCAGTACTTC. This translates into CASSGQPGPQETQYF.